The 12 T cell receptor beta chains reported below all come from one sample, sequenced in a study of cytomegalovirus exposure and HLA in healthy donors. PCR used 60 Vbeta primers and 13 Jbeta primers. Clones were sequenced by immunoSEQ multiplex PCR, and TCRdb holds only the in-frame ones, with some missing. The sample shows approximately 220,000 clones, more than 60% of them seen only once. Sequencing input: PBMCs. The receptors shown here come from a man aged 35 to 55 in good health and CMV-seronegative.

This chain joins TRBV4-2 and TRBJ2-3, with TRBD2 matching over 8 bases. Per germline, CDR1 LGHNA and CDR2 YNFKEQ. The CDR3 has 17 residues. The V segment lost 4 bases and the J segment 1 base; nucleotides outside the gene matches: 10. The DNA for the CDR3 is TGTGCCAGCAGCCTCCAAACGCCAGCGGGGGGCACAGATACGCAGTATTTT. Translated: CASSLQTPAGGTDTQYF.

The chain is built from TRBV28 and TRBJ2-7; a possible D gene is TRBD1 (6 bases). The CDR3 consists of 12 residues. In germline, CDR1 is MDHEN, CDR2 SYDVKM. The V gene lost 6 bases and the J gene lost 6 bases, with 12 bases spanning the gap. The chain's CDR3 is CASRLLRGEQYF. DNA of the CDR3: TGTGCCAGCAGGTTACTCAGGGGCGAGCAGTACTTC.

V and J are TRBV6-5 and TRBJ1-2, with D uncertain. Germline V CDR1 and CDR2: MNHEY, SVGAGI. This CDR3 spans 14 amino acids. V gave up 9 bases and J gave up 5 bases, with 19 bases separating them. CDR3: CARCIGGLRYGYTF. For the CDR3, the DNA is TGTGCCAGGTGCATTGGAGGGCTTAGATATGGCTACACCTTC.

This clone was recorded once. The rearrangement links TRBV7-8 to TRBJ2-6, with 7 bases matching TRBD1. Trimming cost V 1 base and J 1 base; bases outside gene matches: 1. In germline, CDR1 is SGHVS, CDR2 FQNEAQ. The CDR3 consists of 16 residues. In DNA form, the CDR3 reads TGTGCCAGCAGCTTAGGGGACAGTTCTGGGGCCAACGTCCTGACTTTC. It codes for CASSLGDSSGANVLTF.

The chain carries TRBV6-6 and TRBJ1-3; TRBD1 is a possible D gene (5 bases). The CDR3 has 16 amino acids. Trimming cost V 1 base and J 3 bases, with 13 bases left between them. Germline V gene sequence: CDR1 MNHNY, CDR2 SVGAGI (reference sequence). Here the CDR3 DNA reads TGTGCCAGCAGTTACTTTGGGCCCGACAGTGGAAACACCATATATTTT. Amino acid sequence: CASSYFGPDSGNTIYF.

The CDR3 DNA follows: TGTGCCAGCAGCTTAAGTCAGGGGGCCTACGAGCAGTACTTC. This sequence encodes CASSLSQGAYEQYF. V and J are TRBV11-1 and TRBJ2-7; 7 positions agree with TRBD1. The CDR3 has 14 amino acids. Per the germline V gene, CDR1 is SGHAT and CDR2 is FQDESV (reference sequence). Trimming at V came to 2 bases and at J to 2 bases, leaving 3 bases not matched to a gene. Supplemented by reference TRBV11-1 and TRBJ2-7, the full variable domain reads EAEVAQSPRYKITEKSQAVAFWCDPISGHATLYWYRQILGQGPELLVQFQDESVVDDSQLPKDRFSAERLKGVDSTLKIQPAELGDSAMYLCASSLSQGAYEQYFGPGTRLTVT.

The gene calls are TRBV2 and TRBJ2-3; 7 nucleotides align to TRBD2. The V and J ends lost 4 bases and 4 bases, in that order; junction bases with no gene match: 11. This CDR3 spans 16 amino acids. CDR1 SNHLY and CDR2 FYNNEI come from the germline V gene. CDR3 region: CASSVASGGGADTQYF. The CDR3 DNA sequence: TGTGCCAGCAGTGTAGCGAGTGGGGGAGGGGCAGATACGCAGTATTTT.

V usage is TRBV4-1 and J usage is TRBJ2-5; 7 bases map to TRBD1. The J call may be mistaken, given a closer DNA end match to TRBJ2-7. CDR3 length equals 13 residues. Germline CDR1 is MGHRA and CDR2 is YSYEKL. CDR3 DNA: TGCGCCAGCAGCCTAGAAGGGGGCGACGAGCAGTACTTC. Protein product: CASSLEGGDEQYF.

The V call is TRBV5-4, the J call TRBJ1-2, with D perhaps TRBD1 (6 bases). Looked up from germline, CDR1 is SGHNT and CDR2 is YYREEE (reference sequence). V shed 1 base and J shed 4 bases, with 14 bases lying between them. The CDR3 contains 15 residues. The CDR3 reads CASSLSRGAAYGYTF. In DNA, the CDR3 is TGTGCCAGCAGCTTGAGCAGGGGAGCCGCCTATGGCTACACCTTC.

This chain connects TRBV12-5 to TRBJ1-6; D is perhaps TRBD1 (6 bases). The CDR3 totals 15 residues. The germline V and J ends were trimmed by 3 bases and 4 bases, with 10 bases remaining between them. Germline lookup yields CDR1 LGHNT and CDR2 FRNRAP. The CDR3, as DNA: TGTGCTAGTGGTTTAGGACAGCTATATAATTCACCCCTCCACTTT. The encoded protein is CASGLGQLYNSPLHF.

The V gene is TRBV7-3, the J gene TRBJ2-2, with 7 nucleotides matching TRBD1. CDR1 is SGHTA, CDR2 FQGTGA, per germline. The CDR3 is 16 residues long. Trimming took 1 base from V and 6 from J; bases not matched to a gene: 8. The CDR3: CASSLNPGTGAGELFF. The CDR3 DNA reads TGTGCCAGCAGCTTAAATCCCGGAACAGGGGCCGGGGAGCTGTTTTTT.

This chain links TRBV7-2 with TRBJ1-1; D is uncertain. Per germline, CDR1 SGHTA and CDR2 FQGNSA. Trimming removed 6 bases from V and 1 base from J, with 9 bases in between. The CDR3 has 13 residues. The DNA for the CDR3 is TGTGCCAGCAGGTCACAGCAGAACACTGAAGCTTTCTTT. Its translation is CASRSQQNTEAFF.